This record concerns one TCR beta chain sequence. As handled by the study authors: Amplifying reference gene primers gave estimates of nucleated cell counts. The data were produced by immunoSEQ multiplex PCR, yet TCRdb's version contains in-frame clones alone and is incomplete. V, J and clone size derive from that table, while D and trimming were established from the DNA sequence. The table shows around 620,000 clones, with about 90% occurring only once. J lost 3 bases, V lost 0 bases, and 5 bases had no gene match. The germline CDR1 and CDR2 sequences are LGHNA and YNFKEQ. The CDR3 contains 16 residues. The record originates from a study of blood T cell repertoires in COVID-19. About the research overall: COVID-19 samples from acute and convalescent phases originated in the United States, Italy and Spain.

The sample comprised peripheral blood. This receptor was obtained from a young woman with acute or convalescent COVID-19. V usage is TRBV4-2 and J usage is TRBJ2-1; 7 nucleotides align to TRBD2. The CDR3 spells CASSQDRLAYYNEQFF. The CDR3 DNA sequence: TGTGCCAGCAGCCAAGATAGACTAGCCTACTACAATGAGCAGTTCTTC.